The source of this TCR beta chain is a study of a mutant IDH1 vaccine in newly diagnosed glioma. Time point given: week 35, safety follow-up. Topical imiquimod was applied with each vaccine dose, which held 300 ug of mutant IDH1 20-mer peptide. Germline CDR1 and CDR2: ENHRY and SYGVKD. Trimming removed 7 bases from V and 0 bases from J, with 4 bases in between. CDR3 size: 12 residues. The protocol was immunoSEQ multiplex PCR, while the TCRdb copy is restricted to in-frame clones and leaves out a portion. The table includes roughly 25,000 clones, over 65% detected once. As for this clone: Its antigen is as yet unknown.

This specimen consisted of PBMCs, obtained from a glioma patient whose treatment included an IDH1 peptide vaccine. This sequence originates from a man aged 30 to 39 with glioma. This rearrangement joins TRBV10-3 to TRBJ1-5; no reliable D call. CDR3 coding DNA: TGTGCCATCAAGGGTAGCAATCAGCCCCAGCATTTT. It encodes CAIKGSNQPQHF.